The 6 T cell receptor beta chains presented below share a single source sample, sequenced in a study of spatial heterogeneity in lung cancer. Time point meaning: sample taken at primary tumor resection. Unsorted whole RNA of tumor, nontumor lung or frozen PBMC was sequenced. A single record per CDR3 protein comes from TCRdb applying MiXCR to the 5' RACE reads. Altogether tens of thousands of distinct CDR3 sequences are present, roughly 13% being singletons, with the ten largest covering 6.5% to 8.5%. Sequenced material: PBMCs, taken at surgery. The receptors derive from a male donor with early-stage non-small cell lung cancer.

This CDR3 is CASSQDQGNTEAFF. The CDR3 DNA follows: TGCGCCAGCAGCCAAGATCAGGGGAACACTGAAGCTTTCTTT. V usage is TRBV4-3 and J usage is TRBJ1-1, with a weak D call TRBD1 (5 bases). The germline V gene has CDR1 LGHNA and CDR2 YSLEER. The CDR3 covers 14 residues. The germline V and J ends were trimmed by 0 bases and 1 base, with 6 bases remaining between them.

At least ten counts were recorded for this clonotype. This sequence joins TRBV20-1 and TRBJ1-1; 9 bases line up with TRBD1. This CDR3 contains 12 residues. V gave up 5 bases and J gave up 6 bases; unmatched junction bases: 4. Germline CDR1 is DFQATT and CDR2 is SNEGSKA (reference sequence). CDR3 in DNA: TGCAGTGCTCAGGACAGGGGACCTGAAGCTTTCTTT. Translating gives CSAQDRGPEAFF.

The V gene is TRBV5-1, the J gene TRBJ1-5, with a tentative D call TRBD1 (5 bases). Trimming shortened V by 0 bases and J by 1 base, and 8 bases separated the two germline ends. The V gene's germline CDR1 is SGHRS and CDR2 YFSETQ. This CDR3 is 15 amino acids long. The CDR3 spells CASSLGDASNQPQHF. DNA for the CDR3: TGCGCCAGCAGCTTGGGGGACGCCAGCAATCAGCCCCAGCATTTT.

This clonotype was picked up many times. The chain uses TRBV20-1 and TRBJ1-5; weak D call: TRBD1 (6 bases). V lost 0 bases and J 3 bases, leaving 18 bases between the germline ends. The CDR3 has 17 amino acids. Germline CDR1 is DFQATT and CDR2 is SNEGSKA (reference sequence). The CDR3 protein is CSARDRGTGNVNQPQHF. CDR3 bases: TGCAGTGCTAGAGACCGGGGAACAGGGAATGTCAATCAGCCCCAGCATTTT.

In regard to this clonotype: This sequence may be a read error, since a much larger clone differs from it by one base. The chain combines TRBV19 with TRBJ2-6, with D tentatively TRBD1 (6 bases). The CDR3 sequence is 16 residues long. V was cut by 5 bases and J by 8 bases, with 19 bases left in between. Germline CDR1 and CDR2: LNHDA and SQIVND (reference sequence). The CDR3 loop reads CASSPETGPGTNVLTF. Here the CDR3 DNA reads TGTGCCAGTAGTCCGGAGACAGGTCCGGGGACCAACGTCCTGACTTTC. The full variable domain, in which reference TRBV19 and TRBJ2-6 provide the parts outside the CDR3, is DGGITQSPKYLFRKEGQNVTLSCEQNLNHDAMYWYRQDPGQGLRLIYYSQIVNDFQKGDIAEGYSVSREKKESFPLTVTSAQKNPTAFYLCASSPETGPGTNVLTFGAGSRLTVL.

Judged by abundance, this clonotype is medium-sized. This chain uses TRBV12-3 or TRBV12-4 with TRBJ2-7; possibly TRBD1 for D (5 bases). The CDR3 is made up of 16 amino acids. Trimming pared 6 bases from V and 3 bases from J, leaving 21 bases between. The CDR3 protein is CASSTQLSTGIYEQYF. The CDR3 DNA is TGTGCCAGCAGCACCCAACTCTCAACAGGCATCTACGAGCAGTACTTC.